The following is a T cell receptor beta chain sequence with its context. Its antigen is not known. This specimen belongs to a study of tissue T cells after allogeneic stem cell transplantation. Points from the study as a whole: Anatomically similar tissues had similar TCR repertoires within each patient. Which tissue TCRs were alloreactive or antigen-specific was not determined. Some clones might be persisting host cells.

Sequencing of TCRbeta CDR3 at survey depth gave sequences and template counts. The method was immunoSEQ multiplex PCR; TCRdb's version includes in-frame clones alone and lacks a portion of them. The sample lists about 4,000 clones, around 80% occurring once. Enrolled prospectively were adult allogeneic hematopoietic cell transplant recipients whose graft-versus-host disease was steroid-refractory. Several lines of graft-versus-host disease therapy were given to all patients, all with gastrointestinal involvement. The ends were cut back, 6 bases at V and 5 bases at J, with 11 bases in the middle. The CDR3 has 13 residues.

Here the sequenced sample was esophageal tissue, taken at autopsy. This TCR was sampled from a male patient aged 60 or older with steroid-refractory graft-versus-host disease after an allogeneic stem cell transplant. Certain T cells may be donor cells from the graft. The chain carries TRBV12-3 or TRBV12-4 and TRBJ2-4; D might be TRBD1 or TRBD2, each matching 5 bases. CDR3 nucleotide sequence: TGTGCCAGCAGCCTTGTGGGGGAAAACATTCAGTACTTC. Protein: CASSLVGENIQYF.